The 10 T cell receptor beta chains presented below share a single source sample, sequenced in a study of blood T cell repertoires in COVID-19. Using immunoSEQ multiplex PCR, the repertoire was profiled, and TCRdb retains in-frame clones only, with some absent. The table has roughly 300,000 clones, roughly 85% seen once; the top ten hold around 4.2%. Sequencing was done on a sample of PBMCs or T cells enriched from blood (not recorded which). These receptors came from a woman aged 35 to 49 with acute COVID-19.

This clone has a single count. V is TRBV7-8 and J is TRBJ2-7; D uncertain. The CDR3 length is 13 residues. V gave up 4 bases and J gave up 3 bases, with 10 bases separating them. The germline CDR1 and CDR2 sequences are SGHVS and FQNEAQ. As DNA, the CDR3 is TGTGCCAGCAGCTCCAGACTCGACTACGAGCAGTACTTC. It encodes CASSSRLDYEQYF.

Turning to this clone: Other DNA sequences in this sample translate to the same CDR3. J is TRBJ1-2 and V is TRBV5-1; a possible D gene is TRBD1 (5 bases). Germline V gene lookup returns CDR1 SGHRS and CDR2 YFSETQ. The germline V and J ends were trimmed by 3 bases and 0 bases, with 9 bases remaining between them. CDR3 size: 14 residues. The CDR3 here is CASSSGGANYGYTF. Here the CDR3 DNA reads TGCGCCAGCAGCTCTGGGGGGGCTAACTATGGCTACACCTTC.

This clone was observed many times. V and J are TRBV25-1 and TRBJ2-7; 8 bases match TRBD1. CDR1 and CDR2 (germline): MGHDK, SYGVNS. This CDR3 is 13 amino acids long. With 7 bases clipped from V and 5 bases from J, the junction kept 7 bases outside the gene matches. In DNA form, the CDR3 reads TGTGCCAGCAAGGGATACAGGGGGGACGAGCAGTACTTC. This gives the protein CASKGYRGDEQYF.

The chain uses TRBV7-2 and TRBJ1-1; 8 nucleotides line up with TRBD1. The CDR3 is 17 residues long. V lost 4 bases to trimming and J lost 0 bases; unmatched junction nucleotides: 10. Germline assignment: CDR1 SGHTA and CDR2 FQGNSA. In nucleotides, the CDR3 is TGTGCCAGCAGCTCACCTACAGGGGGAGGGATGAACACTGAAGCTTTCTTT. Translated, it gives CASSSPTGGGMNTEAFF.

This chain uses TRBV28 with TRBJ1-2; 7 nucleotides agree with TRBD1. Germline-derived CDR1 and CDR2 are MDHEN and SYDVKM. This CDR3 has 14 residues. V shed 6 bases, J shed 1 base, and the junction held 5 bases outside the gene matches. The CDR3: CASRSGQLNYGYTF. The CDR3 DNA is TGTGCCAGCAGGTCGGGACAGCTTAACTATGGCTACACCTTC.

The rearrangement joins TRBV5-1 to TRBJ2-7, with 9 positions matching TRBD1. The germline CDR1 and CDR2 sequences are SGHRS and YFSETQ. The CDR3 totals 15 residues. Trimming took 0 bases from V and 2 from J; bases not matched to a gene: 3. CDR3 coding DNA: TGCGCCAGCAGCTTGGGGGGACAGGGTCCCTACGAGCAGTACTTC. Translating gives CASSLGGQGPYEQYF.

The rearrangement uses TRBV5-1 and TRBJ1-5; no clear D. Trimming shortened V by 0 bases and J by 2 bases, and 9 bases separated the two germline ends. The CDR3 runs 15 residues. CDR1 SGHRS and CDR2 YFSETQ come from the germline V gene. CDR3 protein: CASSLDGGGNQPQHF. The CDR3 region has the DNA TGCGCCAGCAGCTTGGACGGCGGGGGCAATCAGCCCCAGCATTTT.

This clone was recorded only once. The V call is TRBV2, the J call TRBJ1-1, with D maybe TRBD1 (6 bases). V lost 7 bases to trimming and J lost 3 bases, with 18 bases between them. The CDR3 consists of 15 residues. Per germline, CDR1 SNHLY and CDR2 FYNNEI. CDR3 in amino acids: CASTKGGQWDTEAFF. CDR3 nucleotide sequence: TGTGCCAGCACTAAAGGGGGACAATGGGACACTGAAGCTTTCTTT. Variable domain in full (rest from reference TRBV2 and TRBJ1-1): EPEVTQTPSHQVTQMGQEVILRCVPISNHLYFYWYRQILGQKVEFLVSFYNNEISEKSEIFDDQFSVERPDGSNFTLKIRSTKLEDSAMYFCASTKGGQWDTEAFFGQGTRLTVV.

The J gene is TRBJ1-1, the V gene TRBV6-2 or TRBV6-3; D is perhaps TRBD1 (6 bases). V lost 2 bases to trimming and J lost 1 base, with 17 bases between them. Germline assignment: CDR1 MNHEY and CDR2 SVGEGT. This CDR3 region has 17 residues. CDR3 protein: CASSYDPFLQGNTEAFF. The CDR3 DNA follows: TGTGCCAGCAGTTACGACCCTTTCCTACAGGGGAACACTGAAGCTTTCTTT.

V gene TRBV6-5 combines with J gene TRBJ2-1, with 10 bases that match TRBD2. Germline V CDR1 and CDR2: MNHEY, SVGAGI. The CDR3 sequence is 15 residues long. Unmatched junction bases numbered 11, after V lost 5 bases and J lost 10 bases. CDR3 sequence reads: CASSLGLAFKGEQFF. CDR3 in DNA: TGTGCCAGCAGTCTGGGACTAGCGTTTAAGGGCGAGCAGTTCTTC.